This is a list of T cell receptor beta chains from one sample in a study of blood T cell repertoires in COVID-19. Assay: immunoSEQ multiplex PCR; the TCRdb copy retains only in-frame clones and omits some. The table shows 200,000 or so clones, with around 84% occurring only once. Sequencing input: peripheral blood. The receptors originated from a man between 60 and 75 years old with acute or convalescent COVID-19. Each CDR3 is given with its conserved first and last residue. D genes are given only for firm matches. The listing skips clone size in some rows; elsewhere it reads once, few, many or a size class.

v_call	j_call	d_call	clone_size	cdr3_aa	cdr3_nt
TRBV7-2	TRBJ2-3	TRBD2	NA	CASSLDALAGGGSGYF	TGTGCCAGCAGCTTAGACGCTTTAGCGGGGGGCGGATCAGGGTATTTT
TRBV19	TRBJ2-1	TRBD1	NA	CATTRDRGYNEQFF	TGTGCCACCACTCGGGACAGGGGATACAATGAGCAGTTCTTC
TRBV11-2	TRBJ1-1	NA	NA	CASSAGARANTEAFF	TGTGCCAGCAGCGCAGGGGCCAGGGCGAACACTGAAGCTTTCTTT
TRBV4-1	TRBJ2-1	NA	few	CASSHFLGDEQFF	TGCGCCAGCAGCCATTTTCTCGGGGATGAGCAGTTCTTC
TRBV5-1	TRBJ2-2	TRBD1	NA	CASSPRGQVPANTGELFF	TGCGCCAGCAGCCCAAGGGGACAGGTCCCCGCGAACACCGGGGAGCTGTTTTTT
TRBV7-2	TRBJ1-2	NA	NA	CASTDGPQGYGYTF	TGTGCCAGCACCGACGGCCCCCAGGGCTATGGCTACACCTTC
TRBV21-1	TRBJ1-4	NA	once	CASSKGPRQGNEKLFF	TGTGCCAGCAGCAAAGGTCCTCGACAGGGGAATGAAAAACTGTTTTTT
TRBV6-1	TRBJ1-6	NA	NA	CASSEAPSGQPGGSALHF	TGTGCCAGCAGTGAAGCGCCTTCAGGACAGCCCGGGGGGTCAGCCCTCCACTTT
TRBV2	TRBJ1-5	NA	NA	CASSEPSLSTRSNQPQHF	TGTGCCAGCAGTGAACCATCCCTCTCAACGAGGAGCAATCAGCCCCAGCATTTT
TRBV2	TRBJ2-3	NA	NA	CASKEQGRADTQYF	TGTGCCAGCAAAGAACAGGGTAGGGCAGATACGCAGTATTTT
TRBV2	TRBJ2-5	TRBD1	NA	CARGDRGGTQYF	TGTGCCCGAGGGGACAGGGGCGGGACCCAGTACTTC
TRBV24-1	TRBJ1-5	TRBD1	NA	CATSLTGDQPQHF	TGTGCCACCAGCTTGACAGGGGATCAGCCCCAGCATTTT
TRBV12-3/TRBV12-4	TRBJ1-2	NA	NA	CASSLQTGGYTF	TGTGCCAGCAGTTTGCAGACTGGTGGCTACACCTTC
TRBV5-1	TRBJ2-7	TRBD2	NA	CASSFSGREQYF	TGCGCCAGCAGCTTTAGCGGGAGAGAGCAGTACTTC
TRBV15	TRBJ1-2	NA	NA	CATSRGQGYGYTF	TGTGCCACCAGCAGGGGCCAGGGGTATGGCTACACCTTC